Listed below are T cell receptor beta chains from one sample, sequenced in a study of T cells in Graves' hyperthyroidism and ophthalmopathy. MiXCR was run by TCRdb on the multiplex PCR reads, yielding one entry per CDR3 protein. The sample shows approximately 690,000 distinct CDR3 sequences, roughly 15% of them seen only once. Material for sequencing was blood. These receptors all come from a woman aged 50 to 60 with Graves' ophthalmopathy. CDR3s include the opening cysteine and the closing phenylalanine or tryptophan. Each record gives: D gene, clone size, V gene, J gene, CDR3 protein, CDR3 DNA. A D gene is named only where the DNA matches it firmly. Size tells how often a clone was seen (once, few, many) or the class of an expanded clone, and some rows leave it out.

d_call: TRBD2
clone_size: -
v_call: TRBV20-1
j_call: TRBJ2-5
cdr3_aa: CSASLAGGQETQYF
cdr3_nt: TGCAGTGCTAGTTTAGCGGGAGGCCAAGAGACCCAGTACTTC

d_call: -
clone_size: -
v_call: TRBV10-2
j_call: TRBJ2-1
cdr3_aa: CASSESRQAPYNEQFF
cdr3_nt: TGCGCCAGCAGTGAGTCAAGACAGGCTCCCTACAATGAGCAGTTCTTC

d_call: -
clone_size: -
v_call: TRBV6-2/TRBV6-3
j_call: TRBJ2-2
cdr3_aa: CASSYRVRTATNTGELFF
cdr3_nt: TGTGCCAGCAGTTACCGGGTGAGGACGGCCACGAACACCGGGGAGCTGTTTTTT

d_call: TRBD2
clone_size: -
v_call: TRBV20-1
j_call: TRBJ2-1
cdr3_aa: CSARWLAGAVEQFF
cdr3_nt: TGCAGTGCTAGATGGCTAGCGGGAGCGGTTGAGCAGTTCTTC

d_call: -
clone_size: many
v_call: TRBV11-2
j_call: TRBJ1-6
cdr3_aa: CASSPRRDGVSPLHF
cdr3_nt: TGTGCCAGCAGCCCACGACGGGACGGGGTTTCACCCCTCCACTTT

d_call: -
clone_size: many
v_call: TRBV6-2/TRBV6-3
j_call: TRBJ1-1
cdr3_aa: CASSYSTGTHNTEAFF
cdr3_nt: TGTGCCAGCAGTTACTCAACGGGGACCCATAACACTGAAGCTTTCTTT

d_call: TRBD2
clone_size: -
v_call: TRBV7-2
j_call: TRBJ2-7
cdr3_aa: CASRIGSGDYYEQYF
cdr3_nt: TGTGCCAGCAGAATTGGAAGCGGGGATTACTACGAGCAGTACTTC

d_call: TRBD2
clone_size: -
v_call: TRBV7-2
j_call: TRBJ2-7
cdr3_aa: CASSLLRLAGGSYEQYF
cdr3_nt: TGTGCCAGCAGCTTACTGAGACTAGCGGGCGGCTCCTACGAGCAGTACTTC

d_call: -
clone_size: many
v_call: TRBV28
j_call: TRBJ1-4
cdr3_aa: CASSLYSANEKLFF
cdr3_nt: TGTGCCAGCAGTTTGTATTCGGCGAATGAAAAACTGTTTTTT

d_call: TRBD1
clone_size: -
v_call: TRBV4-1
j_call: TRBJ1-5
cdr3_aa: CASSQGGQVGNQPQHF
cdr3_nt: TGCGCCAGCAGCCAAGGCGGACAGGTGGGCAATCAGCCCCAGCATTTT

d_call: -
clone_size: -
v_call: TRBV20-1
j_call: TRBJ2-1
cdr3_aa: CSAHEGISQFF
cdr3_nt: TGCAGTGCTCATGAAGGAATATCGCAGTTCTTC

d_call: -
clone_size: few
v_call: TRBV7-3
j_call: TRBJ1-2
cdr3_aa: CASSLTPGLQPFYGYTF
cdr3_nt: TGTGCCAGCAGCTTAACCCCGGGACTGCAACCCTTCTATGGCTACACCTTC

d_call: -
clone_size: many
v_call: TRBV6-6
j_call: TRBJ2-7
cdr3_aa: CASSYSPASYEQYF
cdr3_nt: TGTGCCAGCAGTTACTCACCAGCGTCCTACGAGCAGTACTTC